This entry lists 23 T cell receptor beta chains sequenced from one sample in a study of T cells in tumors after PD-1 blockade. Repertoires were generated with immunoSEQ multiplex PCR, while TCRdb's copy carries only in-frame clones and drops some. The sample lists some 25,000 clones, about 82% seen once, with about 12% in the top ten. The specimen was PBMCs, collected after anti-PD-1 treatment. The receptors derive from a human donor with basal cell carcinoma.

The chain combines TRBV6-5 with TRBJ1-3; the match to TRBD1 covers 11 bases. Germline values: CDR1 MNHEY, CDR2 SVGAGI. The junction had 3 bases not matched to a gene; V was cut back by 6 bases and J by 5 bases. The length of the CDR3 is 14 residues. Here the CDR3 reads CASRADRGRNTIYF. The CDR3 DNA sequence: TGTGCCAGCAGAGCGGACAGGGGGCGAAACACCATATATTTT.

The chain uses TRBV12-3 or TRBV12-4 and TRBJ1-2; the D gene is possibly TRBD1 (5 bases). This CDR3 is 13 amino acids long. Between the trimmed V and J ends, which lost 5 bases and 5 bases, there was a span of 12 bases. This CDR3 reads CASSSSRGYGYTF. The CDR3, as DNA: TGTGCCAGCAGTAGCTCCCGGGGGTATGGCTACACCTTC.

This chain uses TRBV15 with TRBJ1-1; 7 bases are a match to TRBD1. V lost 3 bases, J lost 10 bases, and 5 bases stayed unmatched. CDR1 is LNHNV and CDR2 is YYDKDF in the germline V gene (reference sequence). The CDR3 has 12 amino acids. The CDR3: CATSREGARAFF. The CDR3 DNA reads as TGTGCCACCAGCAGGGAGGGGGCTCGAGCTTTCTTT.

The CDR3 spells CATSRTSGANVLTF. As DNA, the CDR3 is TGTGCCACCAGCAGGACCTCTGGGGCCAACGTCCTGACTTTC. The chain employs TRBV15 and TRBJ2-6; no clear D gene. The CDR3 runs 14 residues. With 3 bases removed from V and 0 bases from J, the gap between germline ends came to 3 bases. Per germline, CDR1 LNHNV and CDR2 YYDKDF (reference sequence).

This clone was found once. The CDR3 nucleotides read TGTGCCAGCAGCTTAACAGGGGTGAGAGCCGGGGAGCTGTTTTTT. As protein: CASSLTGVRAGELFF. This chain links TRBV7-8 with TRBJ2-2; TRBD1 matches at 7 bases. This CDR3 spans 15 amino acids. Trimming removed 2 bases from V and 6 bases from J; junction bases left unmatched: 6. Germline CDR1 reads SGHVS; CDR2 reads FQNEAQ.

This sequence joins TRBV6-4 and TRBJ1-1, with D perhaps matching TRBD1 (5 bases). Per germline, CDR1 MRHNA and CDR2 SNTAGT. V shed 4 bases and J shed 0 bases, with 6 bases lying between them. The CDR3 spans 13 residues. CDR3 sequence reads: CASSVTVNTEAFF. The CDR3 DNA follows: TGTGCCAGCAGTGTGACAGTGAACACTGAAGCTTTCTTT.

This clone occurred once. The genes are TRBV27 and TRBJ1-5, with D maybe TRBD1 (5 bases). The CDR3 spans 17 residues. V was cut by 4 bases and J by 0 bases, with 16 bases left in between. The germline V gene has CDR1 MNHEY and CDR2 SMNVEV (reference sequence). The CDR3, as DNA: TGTGCCAGCAGTTCCGGTCTGGGGGGACTTAGCAATCAGCCCCAGCATTTT. Protein: CASSSGLGGLSNQPQHF.

This chain uses TRBV29-1 with TRBJ1-1, with 8 bases fitting TRBD1. Germline CDR1 and CDR2: SQVTM and ANQGSEA. The CDR3 loop spans 14 amino acids. Trimming removed 7 bases from V and 2 bases from J; junction bases left unmatched: 9. CDR3 in amino acids: CSANPRGRNTEAFF. CDR3 DNA sequence: TGCAGCGCAAACCCCAGGGGGCGTAACACTGAAGCTTTCTTT.

This clone has a handful of counts. The gene calls are TRBV30 and TRBJ1-2; D gene unclear. The germline V and J ends were trimmed by 4 bases and 0 bases, with 6 bases remaining between them. Germline loops: CDR1 GTSNPN, CDR2 SVGIG (reference sequence). This CDR3 has 12 amino acids. CDR3 sequence reads: CAWMLANYGYTF. The CDR3 DNA sequence: TGTGCCTGGATGTTAGCTAACTATGGCTACACCTTC.

The chain combines TRBV14 with TRBJ1-6; the D is unclear. The CDR3 loop spans 17 amino acids. The ends were cut back, 1 base at V and 7 bases at J, with 17 bases in the middle. CDR1 and CDR2 (germline): SGHDN, FVKESK. In DNA, the CDR3 is TGTGCCAGCAGCCAAGCGGTTTTGGGTTGGGGAAATTCACCCCTCCACTTT. Protein sequence: CASSQAVLGWGNSPLHF.

This sequence joins TRBV4-2 and TRBJ2-1; 7 nucleotides match TRBD1. J was trimmed by 1 base and V by 2 bases; bases with no gene match: 2. The CDR3 has 15 amino acids. The germline CDR1 and CDR2 sequences are LGHNA and YNFKEQ. CDR3 amino acids: CASSQTGESYNEQFF. For the CDR3, the DNA is TGTGCCAGCAGCCAAACAGGGGAATCCTACAATGAGCAGTTCTTC.

In this sample, this clone turned up a few times. This chain joins TRBV5-1 and TRBJ2-3; TRBD1 aligns across 7 bases. The trim removed 2 bases at V and 3 bases at J, leaving 6 bases unmatched. CDR3 length: 15 residues. Germline V CDR1 and CDR2: SGHRS, YFSETQ. The CDR3 protein is CASSFLTGRTDTQYF. The CDR3 region has the DNA TGCGCCAGCAGCTTCCTGACAGGGCGGACAGATACGCAGTATTTT.

This clone was seen a few times. V gene TRBV30 combines with J gene TRBJ1-6, with 7 bases matching TRBD1. Trimming cost V 2 bases and J 10 bases; bases outside gene matches: 8. Germline loops: CDR1 GTSNPN, CDR2 SVGIG (reference sequence). The CDR3 consists of 14 residues. The CDR3 DNA follows: TGTGCCTGGAGTCTTTCCAGGGGGAGATCACCCCTCCACTTT. This gives the protein CAWSLSRGRSPLHF.

The chain is built from TRBV30 and TRBJ1-3, with a weak D call TRBD1 (5 bases). The CDR3 spans 14 residues. The V gene lost 3 bases and the J gene lost 2 bases, with 11 bases spanning the gap. Germline V lookup: CDR1 GTSNPN, CDR2 SVGIG (reference sequence). CDR3 loop: CAWRAGSAGNTIYF. In nucleotides, the CDR3 is TGTGCCTGGAGGGCAGGGAGCGCTGGAAACACCATATATTTT.

The rearrangement links TRBV5-1 to TRBJ2-2; D remains unclear. The CDR3 is made up of 15 amino acids. Germline CDR1 reads SGHRS; CDR2 reads YFSETQ. V was cut by 4 bases and J by 6 bases, with 16 bases left in between. CDR3 DNA sequence: TGCGCCAGCAGCATTCAACGTCTCGCCGCCGGGGAGCTGTTTTTT. Amino acids: CASSIQRLAAGELFF.

The chain carries TRBV18 and TRBJ2-1; the D gene is possibly TRBD1 (5 bases). V gave up 1 base and J gave up 6 bases, with 10 bases separating them. Germline V gene lookup returns CDR1 KGHSH and CDR2 LQKENI. The CDR3 extends over 14 amino acids. The CDR3 nucleotides read TGTGCCAGCTCACCACAAGCAAGGGGCAATGAGCAGTTCTTC. It translates to CASSPQARGNEQFF.

This rearrangement joins TRBV18 to TRBJ1-2; 7 bases fit TRBD1. Germline V gene lookup returns CDR1 KGHSH and CDR2 LQKENI. The V and J ends lost 0 bases and 4 bases, in that order; junction bases with no gene match: 8. This CDR3 is 16 amino acids long. The CDR3 spells CASSPPRQGPTYGYTF. The CDR3 DNA is TGTGCCAGCTCACCACCGAGACAGGGTCCGACCTATGGCTACACCTTC.

This sequence joins TRBV5-1 and TRBJ1-1; D remains unclear. Germline CDR1 reads SGHRS; CDR2 reads YFSETQ. The CDR3 runs to 16 residues. V lost 0 bases and J 0 bases, leaving 12 bases between the germline ends. This CDR3 is CASSLARGRMNTEAFF. For the CDR3, the DNA is TGCGCCAGCAGCTTGGCCCGGGGTAGGATGAACACTGAAGCTTTCTTT.

This sequence joins TRBV3-1 (or the pseudogene TRBV3-2) and TRBJ2-6; 14 nucleotides line up with TRBD2. CDR1 is LGHDT and CDR2 is YNNKEL in the germline V gene (reference sequence). Germline trimming cut 4 bases from V and 0 bases from J; bases unmatched to any gene: 2. CDR3 length: 18 residues. CDR3 protein: CASSLGLAGASGANVLTF. CDR3 sequence (DNA): TGTGCCAGCAGCCTGGGACTAGCGGGGGCCTCTGGGGCCAACGTCCTGACTTTC.

The J gene is TRBJ1-2, the V gene TRBV2, with no clear D. In germline, CDR1 is SNHLY, CDR2 FYNNEI. V was trimmed by 4 bases and J by 7 bases, leaving 13 bases between them. The CDR3 has 13 amino acids. CDR3 sequence: CASSGSGRGGYTF. The CDR3 nucleotides are TGTGCCAGCAGTGGGTCCGGGAGAGGTGGCTACACCTTC.

Notes on this clone: A read error is possible here, since a much larger clone lies one base away. The chain combines TRBV7-2 with TRBJ1-4; 11 bases align to TRBD1. Germline V lookup: CDR1 SGHTA, CDR2 FQGNSA. The CDR3 extends over 19 amino acids. CDR3 region: CANSLSPPGQGAEEEKLFF. The DNA of the CDR3 is TGTGCCAACAGCTTATCCCCCCCAGGACAGGGGGCGGAAGAAGAAAAACTGTTTTTT. Using reference TRBV7-2 and TRBJ1-4 for the parts outside the CDR3, the full variable domain is GAGVSQSPSNKVTEKGKDVELRCDPISGHTALYWYRQSLGQGLEFLIYFQGNSAPDKSGLPSDRFSAERTGGSVSTLTIQRTQQEDSAVYLCANSLSPPGQGAEEEKLFFGSGTQLSVL.

The chain uses TRBV5-6 and TRBJ2-7; unclear D gene. In germline, CDR1 is SGHDT, CDR2 YYEEEE. V was shortened by 8 bases and J by 0 bases, with 12 bases between the two germline ends. The CDR3 loop spans 13 amino acids. The CDR3 coding sequence is TGTGCCAGTGATTATGGCAACTCCTACGAGCAGTACTTC. The encoded protein is CASDYGNSYEQYF. Filled out from reference TRBV5-6 and TRBJ2-7, the complete variable domain reads DAGVTQSPTHLIKTRGQQVTLRCSPKSGHDTVSWYQQALGQGPQFIFQYYEEEERQRGNFPDRFSGHQFPNYSSELNVNALLLGDSALYLCASDYGNSYEQYFGPGTRLTVT.

This clone is labeled as medium-sized (0.01 to 0.1%). The gene calls are TRBV7-3 and TRBJ2-1; 7 nucleotides line up with TRBD1. Germline CDR1 SGHTA, CDR2 FQGTGA. There are 13 residues in the CDR3. V lost 5 bases to trimming and J lost 4 bases; unmatched junction nucleotides: 2. The chain's CDR3 is CASSTTGYNEQFF. CDR3 nucleotide sequence: TGTGCCAGCAGCACGACAGGGTACAATGAGCAGTTCTTC. The entire variable domain, with the rest obtained from reference TRBV7-3 and TRBJ2-1, is as follows: GAGVSQTPSNKVTEKGKYVELRCDPISGHTALYWYRQSLGQGPEFLIYFQGTGAADDSGLPNDRFFAVRPEGSVSTLKIQRTERGDSAVYLCASSTTGYNEQFFGPGTRLTVL.